This T cell receptor beta chain comes out of a study of T cell clonotyping in hematopoietic cell transplantation. Using immunoSEQ multiplex PCR, the repertoire was profiled, and TCRdb retains in-frame clones only, with some absent. The sample has nearly 11,000 clones; about half are singletons. The source is a male patient in his fifties or sixties who had an allogeneic stem cell transplant from an unrelated donor, so the T cells may come from the graft donor. Some clones in this sample may be carry-over from other donors' samples. Sequencing was performed on PBMCs, taken 30 days after allogeneic stem cell transplant.

The DNA for the CDR3 is TGTGCCAGTAGTTTCCGGGACAGGGCTCCCAAAGATACGCAGTATTTT. It specifies CASSFRDRAPKDTQYF. The chain is built from TRBV19 and TRBJ2-3, with TRBD1 identical over 9 bases. Germline V lookup: CDR1 LNHDA, CDR2 SQIVND (reference sequence). This CDR3 contains 16 residues. Unmatched junction bases numbered 11, after V lost 5 bases and J lost 5 bases.